This TCR beta chain was profiled in a study of shared clonotypes between healthy human individuals. The CDR3 totals 15 residues. The V gene's germline CDR1 is MNHEY and CDR2 SMNVEV (reference sequence). Between the trimmed V and J ends, which lost 0 bases and 3 bases, there was a span of 12 bases. Comment on this clone: Its antigen is unidentified.

General observations from the study: Generation probabilities of non-shared clonotypes were lower (relative to those shared by all four donors).

Assay: immunoSEQ multiplex PCR; the TCRdb copy retains only in-frame clones and omits some. In the table there are roughly 2,300,000 clones, roughly 92% of which are singletons. The chain recombines TRBV27 with TRBJ2-7; the D call may be TRBD1 or TRBD2 (6 bases each). The sequence came from a man aged 18 to 29 in good health. Some clones in this sample may be carry-over from other donors' samples. The specimen was naive CD4+ T cells from PBMCs. Indicated subset: CD45RA+ positively selected. The CDR3 nucleotides read TGTGCCAGCAGTTTATCAGGGGGGCTGGTCTACGAGCAGTACTTC. It encodes CASSLSGGLVYEQYF.